These 25 T cell receptor beta chains originate from one sample sequenced in a study of blood T cell repertoires in COVID-19. Profiling relied on immunoSEQ multiplex PCR, and the TCRdb table lists in-frame clones only, not all of them. The table has about 83,000 clones, 86% seen once. Input material: peripheral blood. These receptors all come from a man between 45 and 60 years old with active COVID-19.

V and J are TRBV19 and TRBJ2-2, with 10 bases identical to TRBD1. CDR3 length: 15 residues. V lost 7 bases, J lost 6 bases, and 8 bases stayed unmatched. CDR1 and CDR2 (germline): LNHDA, SQIVND (reference sequence). DNA of the CDR3: TGTGCCAGTATGGGACAGGGGTTAATCGCCGGGGAGCTGTTTTTT. It codes for CASMGQGLIAGELFF.

The chain recombines TRBV6-6 with TRBJ2-7; possibly TRBD1 for D (7 bases). The V and J ends lost 5 bases and 5 bases respectively, with 22 bases between them. This CDR3 comprises 16 residues. Germline V gene data show CDR1 as MNHNY and CDR2 as SVGAGI (reference sequence). The CDR3 is CASSAPPGQGGHEQYF. The CDR3 coding sequence is TGTGCCAGCAGTGCCCCCCCAGGGCAGGGGGGACACGAGCAGTACTTC.

The chain recombines TRBV27 with TRBJ2-1; TRBD2 aligns across 8 bases. The V gene end was trimmed by 7 bases and the J gene end by 4 bases; junction bases not matched to a gene: 6. The CDR3 length is 14 residues. Germline V CDR1 and CDR2: MNHEY, SMNVEV (reference sequence). The CDR3 bases are TGTGCCAGCACCCGACTAGCGAATTACAATGAGCAGTTCTTC. Its protein product is CASTRLANYNEQFF.

The V and J genes are TRBV10-3 and TRBJ1-2; TRBD1 matches at 7 bases. The germline CDR1 and CDR2 sequences are ENHRY and SYGVKD. The CDR3 totals 14 residues. V was pared by 2 bases and J by 5 bases, with 5 bases of the junction left unmatched. CDR3 nucleotide sequence: TGTGCCATCAGTGAGACTATGACAGGGTATGGCTACACCTTC. Amino acid sequence: CAISETMTGYGYTF.

This chain uses TRBV18 with TRBJ2-7, with D maybe TRBD2 (6 bases). The CDR3 consists of 15 residues. The V end was cut by 1 base, the J end by 5 bases, with 15 bases between. CDR1 KGHSH and CDR2 LQKENI come from the germline V gene. Here the CDR3 DNA reads TGTGCCAGCTCACCACAGGGACTGATGCCCAACGAGCAGTACTTC. Protein sequence: CASSPQGLMPNEQYF.

The gene calls are TRBV11-2 and TRBJ1-5, with D perhaps matching TRBD1 (6 bases). The CDR3 extends over 15 amino acids. Germline V gene lookup returns CDR1 SGHAT and CDR2 FQNNGV. Trimming took off 6 bases at V and 1 base at J, with 13 bases between the two ends. The CDR3 bases are TGTGCCAGCAGTCCACAGGGTAGAAGCAATCAGCCCCAGCATTTT. Translating gives CASSPQGRSNQPQHF. The variable domain in full, completed from reference TRBV11-2 and TRBJ1-5, reads EAGVAQSPRYKIIEKRQSVAFWCNPISGHATLYWYQQILGQGPKLLIQFQNNGVVDDSQLPKDRFSAERLKGVDSTLKIQPAKLEDSAVYLCASSPQGRSNQPQHFGDGTRLSIL.

This clone showed up just once. This chain links TRBV2 with TRBJ2-2; weak D call: TRBD2 (6 bases). CDR1 is SNHLY and CDR2 is FYNNEI in the germline V gene. The CDR3 length is 15 residues. V lost 1 base to trimming and J lost 6 bases, with 12 bases between them. The CDR3 DNA reads TGTGCCAGCAGTGAAGACAAAAGGAGGGCCGGGGAGCTGTTTTTT. It encodes CASSEDKRRAGELFF.

The CDR3 here is CASSLPGLAGGQRNEQFF. CDR3 sequence (DNA): TGTGCCAGCAGCTTACCCGGACTAGCGGGGGGGCAACGCAATGAGCAGTTCTTC. The rearrangement uses TRBV7-3 and TRBJ2-1; 15 bases are shared with TRBD2. The CDR3 loop spans 18 amino acids. V lost 2 bases, J lost 6 bases, and 8 bases stayed unmatched. Germline V gives CDR1 SGHTA, CDR2 FQGTGA.

J is TRBJ2-1 and V is TRBV7-8; 9 positions match TRBD2. CDR1 and CDR2 from the germline V gene are SGHVS and FQNEAQ. CDR3 size: 16 residues. V trimming: 5 bases; J trimming: 7 bases; junction bases outside the gene matches: 12. Here the CDR3 DNA reads TGTGCCAGCAGCCCCCCTAGCGGGATGGTTGGAAATGAGCAGTTCTTC. Amino acid sequence: CASSPPSGMVGNEQFF.

The V gene is TRBV6-1, the J gene TRBJ1-2; D unresolved. This CDR3 is 12 amino acids long. Trimming shortened V by 3 bases and J by 4 bases, and 6 bases separated the two germline ends. The germline gives CDR1 MNHNS, CDR2 SASEGT. The CDR3 loop is CASSDNSYGYTF. The CDR3 nucleotides read TGTGCCAGCAGTGACAACAGCTATGGCTACACCTTC.

The J gene is TRBJ2-2, the V gene TRBV15, with D perhaps TRBD1 (5 bases). With 1 base removed from V and 6 bases from J, the gap between germline ends came to 15 bases. The CDR3 extends over 16 amino acids. Looked up from germline, CDR1 is LNHNV and CDR2 is YYDKDF (reference sequence). DNA for the CDR3: TGTGCCACCAGCAGAGGGGGCTCCACCGGCGCCGGGGAGCTGTTTTTT. Protein: CATSRGGSTGAGELFF. The full variable domain, rest sourced from reference TRBV15 and TRBJ2-2, is DAMVIQNPRYQVTQFGKPVTLSCSQTLNHNVMYWYQQKSSQAPKLLFHYYDKDFNNEADTPDNFQSRRPNTSFCFLDIRSPGLGDTAMYLCATSRGGSTGAGELFFGEGSRLTVL.

The CDR3: CASSLVAGAYNEQFF. As DNA, the CDR3 is TGCGCCAGCAGCTTGGTGGCCGGGGCCTACAATGAGCAGTTCTTC. The J gene is TRBJ2-1, the V gene TRBV5-1, with D tentatively TRBD2 (5 bases). The CDR3 is 15 residues long. Germline V gives CDR1 SGHRS, CDR2 YFSETQ. The V gene lost 0 bases and the J gene lost 2 bases, with 9 bases spanning the gap.

As to this clone: At one of its ends the junction is not consistent with the germline gene, which may arise from a read error. Here the CDR3 reads CAWGPSDEQYF. The CDR3 DNA reads TGTGCCTGGGGTCCCTCCGACGAGCAGTACTTC. The chain has TRBV30 and TRBJ2-7; D unresolved. Germline-derived CDR1 and CDR2 are GTSNPN and SVGIG (reference sequence). This CDR3 is built from 11 residues. The variable domain in full, with the rest retrieved from reference TRBV30 and TRBJ2-7, is SQTIHQWPATLVQPVGSPLSLECTVEGTSNPNLYWYRQAAGRGLQLLFYSVGIGQISSEVPQNLSASRPQDRQFILSSKKLLLSDSGFYLCAWGPSDEQYFGPGTRLTVT.

The genes are TRBV19 and TRBJ1-3, with D possibly being TRBD1 (6 bases). The CDR3 contains 16 residues. V was shortened by 3 bases and J by 0 bases, with 12 bases between the two germline ends. CDR1 and CDR2 from the germline V gene are LNHDA and SQIVND (reference sequence). CDR3 nucleotides: TGTGCCAGTAGTATCCCGGGACACTACTCTGGAAACACCATATATTTT. Its protein is CASSIPGHYSGNTIYF.

The chain is built from TRBV4-3 and TRBJ2-1; weak D call: TRBD2 (5 bases). The CDR3 is 17 amino acids. Trimming removed 4 bases from V and 0 bases from J, with 16 bases in between. Germline V lookup: CDR1 LGHNA, CDR2 YSLEER. The CDR3 DNA is TGCGCCAGCAGCCCTGGCGAGGGTAGCGTCTCCTACAATGAGCAGTTCTTC. Its translation: CASSPGEGSVSYNEQFF.

This rearrangement joins TRBV11-3 to TRBJ2-2; D is unresolved. The CDR3 has 16 residues. Deletions cut 0 bases from V and 2 bases from J, with 10 bases between. Germline CDR1 and CDR2: SGHNT and YENEEA. The CDR3 region is CASSLDITKNTGELFF. CDR3 sequence (DNA): TGTGCCAGCAGCTTAGATATAACAAAAAACACCGGGGAGCTGTTTTTT.

The V and J genes are TRBV7-9 and TRBJ2-7, with D hard to call. The CDR3 extends over 12 amino acids. V was trimmed by 1 base and J by 4 bases, leaving 5 bases between them. Per germline, CDR1 SEHNR and CDR2 FQNEAQ (reference sequence). The CDR3 sequence: CASSLDPYEQYF. The DNA for the CDR3 is TGTGCCAGCAGCTTAGATCCGTACGAGCAGTACTTC.

This chain links TRBV6-5 with TRBJ2-7, with a tentative D call TRBD1 (5 bases). V lost 4 bases, J lost 7 bases, and 17 bases lay in between. This CDR3 spans 14 amino acids. The germline CDR1 and CDR2 sequences are MNHEY and SVGAGI. The CDR3 DNA is TGTGCCAGCAGTTCTGTCAGGGTGAAGTGGGAGCAGTACTTC. Its translation is CASSSVRVKWEQYF.

In this sample, this clone turned up a few times. The CDR3 nucleotides read TGCGCCAGCAGCCCCCAGGAGGGAAGCGTGAAGAATTCACCCCTCCACTTT. As protein: CASSPQEGSVKNSPLHF. The V gene is TRBV4-1, the J gene TRBJ1-6; D is ambiguous. The CDR3 has 17 amino acids. Trimming took 4 bases from V and 7 from J, leaving 20 bases between them. The V gene's germline CDR1 is MGHRA and CDR2 YSYEKL.

The chain carries TRBV2 and TRBJ1-5, with a weak D call TRBD1 (6 bases). The CDR3 runs to 14 residues. Looked up from germline, CDR1 is SNHLY and CDR2 is FYNNEI. The ends were cut back, 2 bases at V and 1 base at J, with 6 bases in the middle. This CDR3 reads CASSERGSNQPQHF. CDR3 bases: TGTGCCAGCAGTGAAAGGGGGAGCAATCAGCCCCAGCATTTT.

The chain joins TRBV5-4 to TRBJ2-3, with 13 bases fitting TRBD2. Germline V gives CDR1 SGHNT, CDR2 YYREEE (reference sequence). With V trimmed by 4 bases and J by 4 bases, 3 bases remained unmatched. This CDR3 has 15 residues. CDR3 nucleotide sequence: TGTGCCAGCAGCCGTGGACTAGCGGGAGCAGATACGCAGTATTTT. Its translation is CASSRGLAGADTQYF.

This sequence joins TRBV27 and TRBJ2-1; 7 bases fit TRBD2. Germline V gene lookup returns CDR1 MNHEY and CDR2 SMNVEV (reference sequence). The J segment lost 3 bases and the V segment lost 3 bases, leaving 2 bases of the junction unmatched. The CDR3 extends over 14 amino acids. The CDR3 loop reads CASSLASGYNEQFF. As DNA, the CDR3 is TGTGCCAGCAGTTTGGCTAGCGGCTACAATGAGCAGTTCTTC.

This chain joins TRBV10-3 and TRBJ2-7; 9 nucleotides align to TRBD1. Germline V gene sequence: CDR1 ENHRY, CDR2 SYGVKD. The CDR3 is made up of 14 amino acids. Trimming removed 6 bases from V and 2 bases from J; junction bases left unmatched: 5. The DNA for the CDR3 is TGTGCCATCAGGCCCGGGACAGGGACCTACGAGCAGTACTTC. Protein product: CAIRPGTGTYEQYF.

This chain joins TRBV27 and TRBJ1-2, with a weak D call TRBD1 (5 bases). Germline-derived CDR1 and CDR2 are MNHEY and SMNVEV (reference sequence). V lost 3 bases to trimming and J lost 0 bases, with 14 bases between them. This CDR3 is 16 amino acids long. The CDR3 is CASSFWGGGTNYGYTF. The DNA of the CDR3 is TGTGCCAGCAGTTTCTGGGGCGGGGGAACTAACTATGGCTACACCTTC.

On this clone: One end of the junction varies from germline; a read error may be responsible. The chain is built from TRBV5-1 and TRBJ2-2; the D gene is possibly TRBD1 (7 bases). CDR1 SGHRS and CDR2 YFSETQ come from the germline V gene. The CDR3 covers 16 residues. CDR3 region: CASSHGQALNTGGLFF. CDR3 nucleotides: TGCGCCAGCAGCCACGGACAGGCGCTAAACACCGGGGGGCTGTTTTTT.